The clone carrying this TCR beta chain was seen once. Its antigen is unidentified. The entry originates in a study of cytotoxic CD8 clonotypes in ibrutinib-treated CLL. Germline CDR1 reads SGHKS; CDR2 reads YYEKEE (reference sequence). V trimming: 1 base; J trimming: 3 bases; junction bases outside the gene matches: 6. This CDR3 is 15 amino acids long. Investigators sourced approximately 2 micrograms of genomic DNA from cryopreserved PBMCs for TCR beta libraries. Data came from immunoSEQ multiplex PCR; TCRdb stores just in-frame clones and leaves some out. The sample includes fewer than 90,000 clones, more than 60% of them seen just once. Overall study results and limits: Age-matched healthy donor levels were exceeded by baseline clonality, which tracked circulating CD8+ T-cell counts. The public clonotypes identified were infrequent and showed contraction or stability on treatment. In sustained-remission versus progressing patients, sampling times differed.

The clonotype was recovered from a human donor with chronic lymphocytic leukemia. This specimen consisted of PBMCs, obtained after 12 months of ibrutinib treatment. The chain joins TRBV5-5 to TRBJ2-7, with 8 positions matching TRBD1. The CDR3 bases are TGTGCCAGCAGCTTGACCGGACAGGGTAACTACGAGCAGTACTTC. Amino acid sequence: CASSLTGQGNYEQYF.